The clone carrying this TCR beta chain was counted once. The data were taken from a study of shared clonotypes between healthy human individuals. Only Caucasian adults living in Nashville, Tennessee served as donors. Sequencing was performed with immunoSEQ multiplex PCR; in TCRdb, only in-frame clones are kept and a portion is missing. The sample shows some 2,000,000 clones, roughly 94% of them seen only once. Trimming left V 0 bases short and J 0 bases short, with 9 bases between. There are 16 residues in the CDR3. The germline V gene has CDR1 SGHVS and CDR2 FNYEAQ. Sequencing was carried out using naive CD4+ T cells sorted from blood. Sample subset: CD45RA+ positively selected. V usage is TRBV7-6 and J usage is TRBJ2-1; D possibly corresponds to TRBD2 (5 bases). This TCR was recovered from a man younger than 35 in good health. CDR3: CASSLAPAGSYNEQFF. CDR3 in DNA: TGTGCCAGCAGCTTAGCCCCCGCGGGCTCCTACAATGAGCAGTTCTTC.